This entry lists 17 T cell receptor beta chains sequenced from one sample in a study of metastatic and nonmetastatic thyroid tumors. TCRdb reanalyzed the PCR reads with MiXCR. The table records under 95,000 clones, 12% of them present only once. Ahead of thyroid surgery, no patient had received treatment of any kind. Sequencing used blood. The receptors shown here come from a female donor with papillary thyroid cancer or a benign thyroid nodule (not recorded which). Some clones in this sample may be carry-over from other donors' samples.

The sample holds many counts of this clone. The rearrangement links TRBV11-1 to TRBJ2-2, with D possibly being TRBD1 (6 bases). The CDR3 has 16 residues. Trimming pared 1 base from V and 3 bases from J, leaving 12 bases between. Germline V gene data show CDR1 as SGHAT and CDR2 as FQDESV (reference sequence). The CDR3 reads CASSLDGRGYTGELFF. CDR3 DNA sequence: TGTGCCAGCAGCTTAGATGGCAGGGGATACACCGGGGAGCTGTTTTTT.

This clone was seen many times. The J gene is TRBJ2-2, the V gene TRBV9; 8 positions match TRBD2. Looked up from germline, CDR1 is SGDLS and CDR2 is YYNGEE. With V trimmed by 2 bases and J by 4 bases, 4 bases remained unmatched. There are 15 residues in the CDR3. The CDR3 DNA follows: TGTGCCAGCAGCGTGGGGACTAGGAGCACCGGGGAGCTGTTTTTT. Translating gives CASSVGTRSTGELFF.

This clone has ten or more counts. The chain is built from TRBV6-5 and TRBJ2-5, with 7 bases that match TRBD1. CDR3 length: 15 residues. From germline, CDR1 is MNHEY and CDR2 SVGAGI. V shed 2 bases and J 1 base; nucleotides not matched to a gene: 4. CDR3 nucleotides: TGTGCCAGCAGTTACAAAACAGGGGCCCAAGAGACCCAGTACTTC. Its protein is CASSYKTGAQETQYF.

This clone was detected ten times or more. A much larger clonotype is one base distant, so this may be a read error. This sequence joins TRBV27 and TRBJ2-7; 7 nucleotides line up with TRBD2. Germline values: CDR1 MNHEY, CDR2 SMNVEV (reference sequence). The CDR3 contains 15 residues. CDR3 DNA: TGTGCCAGCGGTTTATCTAGCGGTGCTTCCTACGAGCAGTACTTC. Translation gives CASGLSSGASYEQYF.

This clone showed up many times. Other DNA sequences in this specimen translate into the identical CDR3. The chain links TRBV18 to TRBJ1-1; D not resolved. Germline-derived CDR1 and CDR2 are KGHSH and LQKENI. The CDR3 runs 13 residues. The V gene lost 0 bases and the J gene lost 8 bases, with 10 bases spanning the gap. CDR3 protein: CASSPPSPREAFF. The CDR3 region has the DNA TGTGCCAGCTCACCACCCTCCCCAAGGGAAGCTTTCTTT.

The sample holds many counts of this clone. V is TRBV6-1 and J is TRBJ1-5; D is unclear. Germline V gene sequence: CDR1 MNHNS, CDR2 SASEGT. Trimming removed 3 bases from V and 6 bases from J, with 12 bases in between. The CDR3 totals 14 residues. The CDR3 DNA follows: TGTGCCAGCAGTGAGTTCGGGTCCCTTCAGCCCCAGCATTTT. Translation gives CASSEFGSLQPQHF.

This clone has at least ten counts. The rearrangement uses TRBV19 and TRBJ1-1; TRBD1 matches 7 bases. The CDR3 has 17 residues. J lost 1 base, V lost 5 bases, and 13 bases had no gene match. Per germline, CDR1 LNHDA and CDR2 SQIVND (reference sequence). CDR3 sequence: CASSLVRVTGKNTEAFF. Written as DNA, the CDR3 is TGTGCCAGTAGTTTAGTACGGGTGACAGGGAAGAACACTGAAGCTTTCTTT.

This clone was seen at least ten times. The same CDR3 also results from other DNA sequences found in this sample. This chain uses TRBV6-2 or TRBV6-3 with TRBJ2-3, with D perhaps TRBD1 or TRBD2 (6 bases each). In germline, CDR1 is MNHEY, CDR2 SVGEGT. This CDR3 has 15 amino acids. V shed 6 bases and J shed 5 bases, with 18 bases lying between them. CDR3 sequence: CASSRLSRGLDTQYF. The CDR3 nucleotides read TGTGCCAGCAGCAGACTTTCCAGGGGACTAGATACGCAGTATTTT.

A remark on this clone: A single base separates this from a much larger clone, so it may be a read error. The J gene is TRBJ2-6, the V gene TRBV6-5; 11 nucleotides match TRBD1. With 5 bases clipped from V and 0 bases from J, the junction kept 6 bases outside the gene matches. The CDR3 extends over 18 amino acids. The germline V gene has CDR1 MNHEY and CDR2 SVGAGI. The CDR3 DNA reads TGTGCCAGCAGTAACGGGACAGGGGGAAGCTCTGGGGCCAACGTCCTGACTTTC. Translating it yields CASSNGTGGSSGANVLTF.

By frequency in the sample, this clone is medium-sized. The gene calls are TRBV2 and TRBJ2-7; D remains ambiguous. There are 13 residues in the CDR3. Germline lookup yields CDR1 SNHLY and CDR2 FYNNEI. Trimming pared 4 bases from V and 5 bases from J, leaving 12 bases between. The chain's CDR3 is CASSAEYLDEQYF. CDR3 coding DNA: TGTGCCAGCAGTGCTGAGTACCTAGACGAGCAGTACTTC.

At least ten counts were recorded for this clone. The CDR3 loop reads CASSYSGTPKGIYEQYF. As DNA, the CDR3 is TGTGCCAGCAGTTACTCCGGGACACCCAAAGGGATCTACGAGCAGTACTTC. This chain links TRBV6-6 with TRBJ2-7; D perhaps matches TRBD1 (6 bases). The CDR3 is 17 residues long. Trimming took 0 bases from V and 3 from J, leaving 18 bases between them. The germline V gene has CDR1 MNHNY and CDR2 SVGAGI (reference sequence).

This clone has a count of ten or more. The same CDR3 can be traced to other DNA sequences in this sample. The gene calls are TRBV19 and TRBJ1-1; 7 positions match TRBD1. V gave up 1 base and J gave up 4 bases; unmatched junction bases: 3. Germline V gene sequence: CDR1 LNHDA, CDR2 SQIVND (reference sequence). The CDR3 has 14 residues. The CDR3 loop reads CASSIGQGSTEAFF. CDR3 bases: TGTGCCAGTAGTATAGGACAGGGAAGCACTGAAGCTTTCTTT.

This clone was recorded many times. This chain links TRBV19 with TRBJ1-1; maybe TRBD1 (6 bases). From germline, CDR1 is LNHDA and CDR2 SQIVND (reference sequence). The CDR3 consists of 15 residues. Trimming shortened V by 3 bases and J by 3 bases, and 14 bases separated the two germline ends. The CDR3, as DNA: TGTGCCAGTAGTATCCCCTCGGGGGGCTACACTGAAGCTTTCTTT. As protein: CASSIPSGGYTEAFF.

In this sample, this clone turned up many times. V and J are TRBV20-1 and TRBJ1-1; D unresolved. The CDR3 runs 14 residues. Per the germline V gene, CDR1 is DFQATT and CDR2 is SNEGSKA (reference sequence). V lost 0 bases and J 1 base, leaving 9 bases between the germline ends. CDR3 in DNA: TGCAGTGCTAGAGATCGGCGGAGGAACACTGAAGCTTTCTTT. Translated: CSARDRRRNTEAFF.

This clone was counted many times. The chain links TRBV7-3 to TRBJ2-2, with D possibly matching TRBD1 (6 bases). V lost 5 bases and J 1 base, leaving 17 bases between the germline ends. The CDR3 totals 17 residues. Germline-derived CDR1 and CDR2 are SGHTA and FQGTGA. The CDR3: CASSQDPGHRNTGELFF. The CDR3 DNA sequence: TGTGCCAGCAGCCAGGACCCGGGACACAGGAACACCGGGGAGCTGTTTTTT.

This clone was seen only a few times. The gene calls are TRBV6-4 and TRBJ2-2; maybe TRBD1 (5 bases). There are 14 residues in the CDR3. Germline V gives CDR1 MRHNA, CDR2 SNTAGT. The V gene lost 4 bases and the J gene lost 4 bases, with 10 bases spanning the gap. DNA for the CDR3: TGTGCCAGCAGTGGTCAGGGCGGCACCGGGGAGCTGTTTTTT. This translates into CASSGQGGTGELFF.

This clone showed up many times. Other DNA sequences within the sample encode an identical CDR3. The chain couples TRBV10-2 to TRBJ2-2; tentatively, D is TRBD1 (6 bases). The germline V gene encodes CDR1 WSHSY and CDR2 SAAADI. CDR3 length: 14 amino acids. Trimming took 8 bases from V and 0 from J, leaving 10 bases between them. The CDR3 protein is CASLRQANTGELFF. The CDR3 bases are TGCGCCAGCCTGAGACAGGCGAACACCGGGGAGCTGTTTTTT.